What follows are 29 T cell receptor beta chains derived from one specimen sequenced in a study of blood T cell repertoires in COVID-19. Profiled with immunoSEQ multiplex PCR; TCRdb holds only in-frame clones, not every one. Counted here are 140,000 to 150,000 clones, roughly 87% occurring once; the ten biggest clones make up roughly 1.9%. The sequenced material came from peripheral blood. These receptors came from a man in his 70s with acute or convalescent COVID-19.

This chain links TRBV28 with TRBJ1-1, with 7 bases matching TRBD1. V lost 8 bases, J lost 11 bases, and 14 bases stayed unmatched. CDR3 length: 13 residues. Germline V CDR1 and CDR2: MDHEN, SYDVKM. CDR3 loop: CASHGTASLGAFF. The CDR3 nucleotides read TGTGCCAGCCACGGGACAGCATCTTTGGGGGCTTTCTTT.

V gene TRBV3-1 (or the pseudogene TRBV3-2) combines with J gene TRBJ2-5, with 14 bases matching TRBD2. The germline V gene encodes CDR1 LGHDT and CDR2 YNNKEL (reference sequence). This CDR3 is built from 16 residues. Germline trimming cut 4 bases from V and 4 bases from J; bases unmatched to any gene: 5. The CDR3 region is CASSPSGTSGGETQYF. In nucleotides, the CDR3 is TGTGCCAGCAGCCCATCCGGGACTAGCGGGGGAGAGACCCAGTACTTC.

The chain uses TRBV5-1 and TRBJ1-2; TRBD1 agrees at 7 bases. Germline V gene data show CDR1 as SGHRS and CDR2 as YFSETQ. The length of the CDR3 is 16 residues. The V and J ends lost 0 bases and 6 bases, in that order; junction bases with no gene match: 11. The DNA of the CDR3 is TGCGCCAGCAGCTTGGTGAGGGGGCGTAATGAAGATGGCTACACCTTC. It specifies CASSLVRGRNEDGYTF.

Only a few counts were recorded for this clone. V and J are TRBV6-5 and TRBJ1-4; tentatively, D is TRBD1 (6 bases). CDR1 is MNHEY and CDR2 is SVGAGI in the germline V gene. V was shortened by 5 bases and J by 8 bases, with 18 bases between the two germline ends. CDR3 length: 15 amino acids. CDR3 coding DNA: TGTGCCAGCAGTCCAGCCAGGGGATTGAGGGAAAAACTGTTTTTT. Its translation is CASSPARGLREKLFF.

The chain employs TRBV6-5 and TRBJ1-5; 9 nucleotides line up with TRBD1. The CDR3 has 14 amino acids. Trimming removed 8 bases from V and 2 bases from J; junction bases left unmatched: 4. Germline V CDR1 and CDR2: MNHEY, SVGAGI. In DNA form, the CDR3 reads TGTGCCAGCGGAGGGGACAGGGGCAATCAGCCCCAGCATTTT. This sequence encodes CASGGDRGNQPQHF.

The V call is TRBV30, the J call TRBJ2-2; D ambiguous. Germline V CDR1 and CDR2: GTSNPN, SVGIG (reference sequence). V was shortened by 7 bases and J by 6 bases, with 24 bases between the two germline ends. The CDR3 has 16 amino acids. CDR3 protein: CASSTTMGSSSGELFF. The CDR3 nucleotides are TGTGCCTCGTCGACGACAATGGGCAGTAGTTCCGGGGAGCTGTTTTTT.

The chain employs TRBV11-2 and TRBJ2-3, with 8 bases matching TRBD1. With 2 bases clipped from V and 0 bases from J, the junction kept 4 bases outside the gene matches. The length of the CDR3 is 16 residues. Germline-derived CDR1 and CDR2 are SGHAT and FQNNGV. The CDR3 is CASSLSTGGSTDTQYF. CDR3 sequence (DNA): TGTGCCAGCAGCTTATCTACAGGGGGGAGCACAGATACGCAGTATTTT.

The CDR3: CASRIQVARNTIYF. The CDR3 bases are TGTGCCAGCAGGATTCAGGTAGCGAGAAACACCATATATTTT. V is TRBV2 and J is TRBJ1-3; D unclear. Germline values: CDR1 SNHLY, CDR2 FYNNEI. The CDR3 runs 14 residues. With 6 bases removed from V and 5 bases from J, the gap between germline ends came to 14 bases.

V and J are TRBV7-8 and TRBJ1-5; D call uncertain. Between the trimmed V and J ends, which lost 5 bases and 6 bases, there was a span of 17 bases. The CDR3 contains 15 residues. CDR1 and CDR2 from the germline V gene are SGHVS and FQNEAQ. The chain's CDR3 is CASSVRDLLFQPQHF. DNA of the CDR3: TGTGCCAGCAGCGTCCGGGATCTGTTATTTCAGCCCCAGCATTTT.

The rearrangement links TRBV3-1 (or the pseudogene TRBV3-2) to TRBJ2-1; 12 bases align to TRBD2. Germline loops: CDR1 LGHDT, CDR2 YNNKEL (reference sequence). CDR3 length: 16 amino acids. With V trimmed by 0 bases and J by 6 bases, 3 bases remained unmatched. CDR3: CASSQDLLAGGNEQFF. The CDR3 DNA reads as TGTGCCAGCAGCCAAGATCTACTAGCGGGAGGCAATGAGCAGTTCTTC.

The J gene is TRBJ2-4, the V gene TRBV3-1 (or the pseudogene TRBV3-2); perhaps TRBD1 as D (6 bases). CDR1 is LGHDT, CDR2 YNNKEL, per germline (reference sequence). With 0 bases removed from V and 2 bases from J, the gap between germline ends came to 14 bases. The CDR3 extends over 17 amino acids. CDR3 sequence: CASSQDLRRGSKNIQYF. The CDR3 bases are TGTGCCAGCAGCCAAGATCTGCGCAGGGGCTCCAAAAACATTCAGTACTTC.

The rearrangement links TRBV27 to TRBJ2-7; 14 bases align to TRBD2. CDR1 is MNHEY, CDR2 SMNVEV, per germline (reference sequence). This CDR3 region has 15 residues. V lost 2 bases and J lost 7; bases outside the gene matches: 4. DNA of the CDR3: TGTGCCAGCAGTTTACGGGGACTAGCGGGAGAAGAGCAGTACTTC. Amino acid sequence: CASSLRGLAGEEQYF.

The gene calls are TRBV18 and TRBJ1-1; the D gene is possibly TRBD1 (6 bases). V shed 0 bases and J shed 3 bases, with 11 bases lying between them. This CDR3 is built from 15 residues. Per the germline V gene, CDR1 is KGHSH and CDR2 is LQKENI. The CDR3: CASSPPRGGDTEAFF. The CDR3 bases are TGTGCCAGCTCACCACCCAGGGGTGGTGACACTGAAGCTTTCTTT.

V is TRBV19 and J is TRBJ1-1; the D gene is possibly TRBD1 (6 bases). V lost 7 bases and J lost 0, with 18 bases in between. Germline lookup yields CDR1 LNHDA and CDR2 SQIVND (reference sequence). The CDR3 runs 16 residues. The CDR3 reads CASTDRGGRVNTEAFF. The DNA of the CDR3 is TGTGCCAGTACTGATCGGGGGGGGCGTGTGAACACTGAAGCTTTCTTT.

There are a few counts of this clone. This chain uses TRBV9 with TRBJ1-2; D not resolved. Looked up from germline, CDR1 is SGDLS and CDR2 is YYNGEE. The V end lost 0 bases, the J end lost 4 bases, and 7 bases lay between the germline ends. The CDR3 spans 13 residues. CDR3 coding DNA: TGTGCCAGCAGCGTAGAGCCCGGCTATGGCTACACCTTC. As protein: CASSVEPGYGYTF.

The chain recombines TRBV28 with TRBJ1-4; 9 bases line up with TRBD1. The CDR3 is 17 amino acids. The V gene's germline CDR1 is MDHEN and CDR2 SYDVKM. The trim removed 4 bases at V and 3 bases at J, leaving 9 bases unmatched. The CDR3 region is CASSSGTGRYPNEKLFF. CDR3 in DNA: TGTGCCAGCAGTTCCGGGACAGGGCGGTATCCTAATGAAAAACTGTTTTTT.

This sequence joins TRBV6-1 and TRBJ1-3, with a possible D match to TRBD1 (5 bases). The CDR3 runs to 16 residues. Germline V gene data show CDR1 as MNHNS and CDR2 as SASEGT. Trimming left V 1 base short and J 6 bases short, with 16 bases between. DNA of the CDR3: TGTGCCAGCAGTGAAGAGCGGGTGGGGGGAACAAACACCATATATTTT. It codes for CASSEERVGGTNTIYF.

V is TRBV7-9 and J is TRBJ1-3, with D possibly matching TRBD1 (6 bases). CDR1 and CDR2 from the germline V gene are SEHNR and FQNEAQ (reference sequence). This CDR3 is built from 12 residues. Trimming shortened V by 4 bases and J by 8 bases, and 9 bases separated the two germline ends. The CDR3 DNA reads TGTGCCAGCAGCTCACAGGGAGACACCATATATTTT. It codes for CASSSQGDTIYF. The full variable domain, rest sourced from reference TRBV7-9 and TRBJ1-3, is DTGVSQNPRHKITKRGQNVTFRCDPISEHNRLYWYRQTLGQGPEFLTYFQNEAQLEKSRLLSDRFSAERPKGSFSTLEIQRTEQGDSAMYLCASSSQGDTIYFGEGSWLTVV.

The V gene is TRBV4-1, the J gene TRBJ1-4; D may be TRBD1 (5 bases). V gave up 5 bases and J gave up 5 bases, with 12 bases separating them. The CDR3 sequence is 14 residues long. CDR1 is MGHRA, CDR2 YSYEKL, per germline. The CDR3 DNA follows: TGCGCCAGCAGCGATATATACAGGAATGAAAAACTGTTTTTT. Translating gives CASSDIYRNEKLFF.

The chain combines TRBV5-4 with TRBJ1-1; D gene uncertain. Trimming stripped 6 bases from V and 6 bases from J, with 12 bases between. Germline V gene data show CDR1 as SGHNT and CDR2 as YYREEE (reference sequence). This CDR3 is built from 12 residues. This CDR3 is CASTTSPPEAFF. In DNA form, the CDR3 reads TGTGCCAGCACGACTTCACCTCCTGAAGCTTTCTTT. Looking up the rest from reference TRBV5-4 and TRBJ1-1 gives the full variable domain: ETGVTQSPTHLIKTRGQQVTLRCSSQSGHNTVSWYQQALGQGPQFIFQYYREEENGRGNFPPRFSGLQFPNYSSELNVNALELDDSALYLCASTTSPPEAFFGQGTRLTVV.

The rearrangement links TRBV2 to TRBJ1-3; D is possibly TRBD1 (6 bases). The germline V and J ends were trimmed by 8 bases and 6 bases, with 20 bases remaining between them. Germline CDR1 is SNHLY and CDR2 is FYNNEI. The CDR3 has 15 residues. Here the CDR3 reads CASLEWGLVENTIYF. The CDR3 region has the DNA TGTGCCAGCCTTGAATGGGGGCTAGTTGAAAACACCATATATTTT.

The chain links TRBV27 to TRBJ2-2; D is perhaps TRBD1 (5 bases). Looked up from germline, CDR1 is MNHEY and CDR2 is SMNVEV (reference sequence). With 3 bases removed from V and 1 base from J, the gap between germline ends came to 9 bases. The length of the CDR3 is 15 residues. CDR3 sequence: CASSLRQGNTGELFF. The CDR3 coding sequence is TGTGCCAGCAGTTTGAGGCAGGGGAACACCGGGGAGCTGTTTTTT.

V usage is TRBV14 and J usage is TRBJ1-2; 8 bases align to TRBD1. CDR3 size: 13 residues. From germline, CDR1 is SGHDN and CDR2 FVKESK. J lost 8 bases, V lost 7 bases, and 9 bases had no gene match. CDR3 region: CASNQGAGNGYTF. CDR3 nucleotides: TGTGCCAGCAACCAGGGGGCAGGGAACGGCTACACCTTC.

V is TRBV19 and J is TRBJ1-5; TRBD1 might be the D (5 bases). This CDR3 has 19 residues. Germline CDR1 reads LNHDA; CDR2 reads SQIVND (reference sequence). Trimming cost V 6 bases and J 0 bases, with 24 bases left between them. The CDR3 DNA reads TGTGCCAGTAGGAGATCTGGGGCCACCACCCAATATAGCAATCAGCCCCAGCATTTT. Translation: CASRRSGATTQYSNQPQHF.

V gene TRBV19 combines with J gene TRBJ1-5, with D perhaps TRBD1 (5 bases). CDR3 length equals 17 residues. Per germline, CDR1 LNHDA and CDR2 SQIVND (reference sequence). V lost 3 bases and J 5 bases, leaving 20 bases between the germline ends. CDR3 sequence reads: CASSIQYGQGTDQPQHF. In DNA form, the CDR3 reads TGTGCCAGTAGTATCCAGTACGGGCAGGGTACCGATCAGCCCCAGCATTTT.

The genes are TRBV5-6 and TRBJ1-2; D might be TRBD1 (6 bases). V was trimmed by 2 bases and J by 4 bases, leaving 12 bases between them. Germline CDR1 reads SGHDT; CDR2 reads YYEEEE. The CDR3 has 14 amino acids. The CDR3 bases are TGTGCCAGCAGCTTCCAGGGGCTCAGCTATGGCTACACCTTC. Amino acids: CASSFQGLSYGYTF.

The chain joins TRBV3-1 (or the pseudogene TRBV3-2) to TRBJ2-7, with TRBD2 identical over 7 bases. This CDR3 comprises 14 residues. Germline CDR1 and CDR2: LGHDT and YNNKEL (reference sequence). Trimming cost V 4 bases and J 7 bases; bases outside gene matches: 10. In DNA form, the CDR3 reads TGTGCCAGCAGCCTCGGGACTACCCTAGGAGAGCAGTACTTC. It specifies CASSLGTTLGEQYF.

This chain connects TRBV2 to TRBJ1-4; 7 nucleotides agree with TRBD1. Per germline, CDR1 SNHLY and CDR2 FYNNEI. This CDR3 comprises 16 residues. The ends lost 5 bases at V and 5 bases at J; junction bases unmatched: 11. The CDR3: CASSPHLDRANEKLFF. The CDR3 nucleotides read TGTGCCAGCAGTCCACACCTCGACAGGGCGAATGAAAAACTGTTTTTT.

J is TRBJ1-1 and V is TRBV10-3; 7 bases line up with TRBD1. Germline loops: CDR1 ENHRY, CDR2 SYGVKD. V dropped 6 bases and J dropped 4; count of bases not matched to a gene: 11. The CDR3 is 15 amino acids. Here the CDR3 DNA reads TGTGCCATCAGACGAACACAGGGGTCGTTCACTGAAGCTTTCTTT. Translation gives CAIRRTQGSFTEAFF.